This is a list of T cell receptor beta chains from one sample in a study of blood T cell repertoires in COVID-19. Using immunoSEQ multiplex PCR, the repertoire was profiled, and TCRdb retains in-frame clones only, with some absent. The table includes some 250,000 clones, 86% detected once. Specimen: peripheral blood. These receptors all stem from a woman aged 25-40 years who had recovered from COVID-19. Both conserved end residues are part of each CDR3. D genes are given only for firm matches. Expanded clones get a size class; other rows say once, few or many, or leave the size out.

TRBV12-3/TRBV12-4,-,TRBJ2-2,-,CASSSLGGELFF,TGTGCCAGCAGTTCCCTCGGCGGGGAGCTGTTTTTT
TRBV7-3,-,TRBJ1-1,-,CASSWTPNTEAFF,TGTGCCAGCAGCTGGACACCGAACACTGAAGCTTTCTTT
TRBV20-1,TRBD1,TRBJ1-2,-,CSAQKGATVDF,TGCAGTGCTCAAAAGGGGGCGACCGTAGACTTC
TRBV5-1,TRBD2,TRBJ2-3,-,CASSLVGSGGTDTQYF,TGCGCCAGCAGCTTGGTTGGTAGCGGGGGCACAGATACGCAGTATTTT
TRBV10-2,TRBD2,TRBJ2-3,-,CASRGLAGGSDTQYF,TGCGCCAGCAGGGGACTAGCGGGGGGGTCAGATACGCAGTATTTT
TRBV24-1,TRBD2,TRBJ2-3,-,CATSDSGLAGSTDTQYF,TGTGCCACCAGTGATTCGGGACTAGCAGGGAGCACAGATACGCAGTATTTT
TRBV11-2,-,TRBJ1-1,-,CASRERGAGMNTEAFF,TGTGCCAGCAGGGAAAGAGGAGCGGGCATGAACACTGAAGCTTTCTTT
TRBV7-9,-,TRBJ2-2,-,CASSGDRAGELFF,TGTGCCAGCAGCGGCGACAGAGCCGGGGAGCTGTTTTTT
TRBV11-3,TRBD1,TRBJ2-7,-,CASSQGADNEQYF,TGTGCCAGCAGTCAGGGGGCAGACAACGAGCAGTACTTC
TRBV30,-,TRBJ2-7,-,CAWSVPDRGHEQYF,TGTGCCTGGAGTGTACCGGACAGAGGCCACGAGCAGTACTTC
TRBV5-1,TRBD2,TRBJ2-3,-,CASSLERGGSTDTQYF,TGCGCCAGCAGCTTAGAGCGGGGGGGCTCGACAGATACGCAGTATTTT
TRBV15,-,TRBJ1-4,once,CATSTGYNEKLFF,TGTGCCACCAGCACCGGGTATAATGAAAAACTGTTTTTT
TRBV6-2/TRBV6-3,TRBD1,TRBJ1-2,-,CASSQNSGTGWYGYTF,TGTGCCAGCAGCCAAAACTCCGGGACAGGGTGGTATGGCTACACCTTC
TRBV19,-,TRBJ1-2,-,CAKTPGANYGYTF,TGTGCTAAGACACCGGGGGCTAACTATGGCTACACCTTC
TRBV6-6,-,TRBJ2-2,-,CASSWPRINTGELFF,TGTGCCAGCAGTTGGCCGCGGATTAACACCGGGGAGCTGTTTTTT
TRBV19,TRBD2,TRBJ2-1,-,CASSIRLAGGYNEQFF,TGTGCCAGTAGTATCCGCCTAGCGGGGGGTTACAATGAGCAGTTCTTC
TRBV4-1,-,TRBJ2-2,-,CASSQDSRARELFF,TGCGCCAGCAGCCAAGATAGCAGGGCCCGGGAGCTGTTTTTT
TRBV20-1,-,TRBJ2-4,-,CSASSVSTSLAKNIQYF,TGCAGTGCTAGTTCCGTGTCAACATCCTTAGCCAAAAACATTCAGTACTTC
TRBV18,-,TRBJ1-1,-,CASSQGRNTEAFF,TGTGCCAGCTCCCAGGGGAGGAACACTGAAGCTTTCTTT
TRBV2,TRBD2,TRBJ2-2,-,CASRQLAGGPVGELFF,TGTGCCAGCAGGCAACTAGCGGGGGGGCCGGTCGGGGAGCTGTTTTTT
TRBV27,-,TRBJ2-1,once,CASAPIAVGTEQFF,TGTGCCAGCGCGCCTATAGCGGTCGGGACTGAGCAGTTCTTC
TRBV19,TRBD1,TRBJ1-1,few,CASSTFPGTGRLSEAFF,TGTGCCAGTAGCACATTCCCCGGGACAGGGAGATTATCTGAAGCTTTCTTT
TRBV5-1,TRBD2,TRBJ2-3,-,CASSVYGTRADTQYF,TGCGCCAGCAGCGTGTACGGGACTAGGGCGGATACGCAGTATTTT
TRBV7-9,-,TRBJ2-7,-,CASSPLPGTLSYEQYF,TGTGCCAGCAGCCCCCTACCCGGGACACTTTCCTACGAGCAGTACTTC
TRBV3-1/TRBV3-2,-,TRBJ2-3,-,CASSQDRGMGHGDTQYF,TGTGCCAGCAGCCAAGATCGGGGGATGGGGCATGGCGATACGCAGTATTTT
TRBV3-1/TRBV3-2,TRBD1,TRBJ1-2,-,CASSASGGYGYTF,TGTGCCAGCAGCGCTTCAGGGGGTTATGGCTACACCTTC
TRBV3-1/TRBV3-2,TRBD2,TRBJ2-7,-,CASSQELRLAGPYEQYF,TGTGCCAGCAGCCAAGAGTTAAGGCTAGCGGGGCCCTACGAGCAGTACTTC
TRBV6-4,-,TRBJ2-2,-,CASSDGKDSNTGELFF,TGTGCCAGCAGTGACGGGAAGGACAGCAACACCGGGGAGCTGTTTTTT
TRBV19,-,TRBJ1-2,-,CASKLSLEEGYTF,TGTGCCAGTAAGCTCTCTTTAGAGGAGGGCTACACCTTC
TRBV20-1,-,TRBJ2-5,-,CSVGPGETQYF,TGCAGTGTCGGGCCGGGGGAGACCCAGTACTTC
TRBV11-2,-,TRBJ2-2,-,CASSFFAGELFF,TGTGCCAGCAGCTTTTTCGCCGGGGAGCTGTTTTTT
TRBV30,-,TRBJ2-7,-,CAWSRESSFYEQYF,TGTGCCTGGAGTCGAGAATCTTCCTTCTACGAGCAGTACTTC
TRBV5-4,TRBD2,TRBJ2-1,once,CASSPGLAGTSPSYNEQFF,TGTGCCAGCAGCCCTGGACTAGCGGGGACCTCCCCTTCCTACAATGAGCAGTTCTTC
TRBV7-8,TRBD2,TRBJ2-2,-,CASSFLAGGQNTGELFF,TGTGCCAGCAGCTTCCTAGCGGGGGGGCAGAACACCGGGGAGCTGTTTTTT
TRBV19,TRBD1,TRBJ2-2,-,CASSFGQGAFTGELFF,TGTGCCAGTAGTTTCGGACAGGGGGCGTTCACCGGGGAGCTGTTTTTT
TRBV12-5,TRBD1,TRBJ1-2,many,CASGWGDRGKRSYGYTF,TGTGCTAGTGGTTGGGGGGACAGGGGGAAAAGGAGCTATGGCTACACCTTC
TRBV29-1,-,TRBJ2-7,-,CSVVGSSYEQYF,TGCAGCGTTGTTGGGAGCTCCTACGAGCAGTACTTC
TRBV5-4,TRBD1,TRBJ2-6,-,CASSLVFEGAAGANVLTF,TGTGCCAGCAGCTTGGTTTTTGAGGGGGCCGCTGGGGCCAACGTCCTGACTTTC
TRBV18,TRBD1,TRBJ2-7,once,CASSSYDRGSYEQYF,TGTGCCAGCTCATCCTATGACAGGGGCTCCTACGAGCAGTACTTC
TRBV5-1,-,TRBJ1-2,-,CASSLGPGSNYGYTF,TGCGCCAGCAGCTTGGGTCCAGGGTCAAACTATGGCTACACCTTC
TRBV5-1,TRBD1,TRBJ1-5,-,CASSPTGANVQPQHF,TGCGCCAGCAGCCCGACAGGGGCGAACGTTCAGCCCCAGCATTTT
TRBV2,-,TRBJ2-5,-,CASSEGRGGRQETQYF,TGTGCCAGCAGTGAGGGTAGGGGGGGGAGGCAAGAGACCCAGTACTTC
TRBV6-2/TRBV6-3,-,TRBJ2-5,-,CASSPPRGGETQYF,TGTGCCAGCAGTCCCCCGAGGGGGGGAGAGACCCAGTACTTC
TRBV19,-,TRBJ1-2,-,CASSTPTRGYTF,TGTGCCAGTAGTACCCCTACGAGAGGCTACACCTTC
TRBV5-1,-,TRBJ1-1,-,CASSLRAIGGAEAFF,TGCGCCAGCAGCTTACGGGCCATAGGAGGGGCTGAAGCTTTCTTT
TRBV5-1,-,TRBJ1-4,-,CASSLVGGGDEKLFF,TGCGCCAGCAGCTTGGTGGGGGGTGGAGATGAAAAACTGTTTTTT
TRBV27,-,TRBJ1-5,-,CASSFREGQPQHF,TGTGCCAGCAGTTTCAGGGAGGGCCAGCCCCAGCATTTT
TRBV7-9,-,TRBJ2-3,-,CASSLAGPSTDTQYF,TGTGCCAGCAGCTTAGCGGGCCCCAGCACAGATACGCAGTATTTT
TRBV2,TRBD1,TRBJ2-3,-,CASSTGGPDTQYF,TGTGCCAGCAGTACAGGGGGCCCAGATACGCAGTATTTT
TRBV27,-,TRBJ1-5,-,CASSWGGQPQHF,TGTGCCAGCAGTTGGGGCGGTCAGCCCCAGCATTTT
TRBV5-1,-,TRBJ2-7,-,CASSFPKEGAYYEQYF,TGCGCCAGCAGCTTCCCGAAAGAGGGCGCCTACTACGAGCAGTACTTC
TRBV6-1,-,TRBJ1-2,-,CASSDRFRYTF,TGTGCCAGCAGTGATCGGTTTCGTTACACCTTC
TRBV5-5,TRBD1,TRBJ1-5,-,CASSPGTGYSNQPQHF,TGTGCCAGCAGCCCCGGGACAGGCTATAGCAATCAGCCCCAGCATTTT
TRBV7-3,TRBD1,TRBJ2-7,-,CASSYTGGRDEQYF,TGTGCCAGCAGCTACACAGGGGGTCGCGACGAGCAGTACTTC
TRBV6-1,-,TRBJ1-5,-,CASSGLPGKGNQPQHF,TGTGCCAGCAGTGGCCTCCCAGGGAAGGGCAATCAGCCCCAGCATTTT
TRBV7-2,-,TRBJ1-2,few,CASSAAGVSDGYTF,TGTGCCAGCAGCGCAGCAGGGGTCTCCGATGGCTACACCTTC
TRBV9,-,TRBJ1-6,-,CASSRGADNSPLHF,TGTGCCAGCAGTCGGGGGGCAGATAATTCACCCCTCCACTTT
TRBV27,TRBD1,TRBJ1-4,-,CASSLWQGAEKLFF,TGTGCCAGCAGTTTATGGCAGGGGGCGGAAAAACTGTTTTTT
TRBV7-9,-,TRBJ2-5,-,CASSGRGGTQYF,TGTGCCAGCAGCGGAAGAGGGGGGACCCAGTACTTC
TRBV6-5,TRBD2,TRBJ2-1,-,CASGGGRPLGNEQFF,TGTGCCAGCGGCGGGGGGCGGCCCTTGGGGAATGAGCAGTTCTTC